The clone carrying this T cell receptor (beta chain) appeared a few times. Its antigen is unidentified. One entry per CDR3 protein results from TCRdb running MiXCR on the RT-PCR reads. The repertoire holds 800,000 to 1,000,000 distinct CDR3 sequences, with 20% to 25% as singletons. The data originate from a study of response to subunit inactivated influenza vaccine. Study results and limitations: The authors suggested that every seasonal influenza vaccination recruits few new T cells.

Sequenced here: PBMCs from blood, sampled less than 6 days after vaccination. This TCR was recovered from a man aged 45-60 years who received an inactivated influenza vaccine.

CDR3 protein: CASSPPRGLKYF. CDR3 nucleotides: TGTGCCAGCAGCCCCCCTCGGGGGTTGAAGTATTTT. The rearrangement uses TRBV12-3 or TRBV12-4 and TRBJ2-3; a possible D gene is TRBD2 (6 bases). The V end was cut by 6 bases, the J end by 13 bases, with 17 bases between. This CDR3 region has 12 residues.